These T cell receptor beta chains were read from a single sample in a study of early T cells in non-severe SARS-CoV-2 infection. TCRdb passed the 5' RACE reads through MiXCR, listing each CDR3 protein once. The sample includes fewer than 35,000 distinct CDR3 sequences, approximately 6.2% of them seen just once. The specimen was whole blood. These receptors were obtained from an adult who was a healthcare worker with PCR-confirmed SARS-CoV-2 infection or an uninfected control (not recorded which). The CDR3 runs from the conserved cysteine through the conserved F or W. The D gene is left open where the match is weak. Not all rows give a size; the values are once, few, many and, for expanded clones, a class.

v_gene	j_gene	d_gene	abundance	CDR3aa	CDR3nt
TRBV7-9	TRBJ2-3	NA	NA	CASSSWSTDTQYF	TGTGCCAGCAGCAGCTGGTCGACAGATACGCAGTATTTT
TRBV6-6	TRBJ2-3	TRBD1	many	CASSTGGEADTQYF	TGTGCCAGCAGTACAGGGGGCGAAGCAGATACGCAGTATTTT
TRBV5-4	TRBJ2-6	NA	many	CASTLPLTDNSGANVLTF	TGTGCCAGCACCTTACCCTTGACGGATAACTCTGGGGCCAACGTCCTGACTTTC
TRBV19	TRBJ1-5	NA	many	CASSIGTTNQPQHF	TGTGCCAGTAGTATAGGGACAACCAATCAGCCCCAGCATTTT
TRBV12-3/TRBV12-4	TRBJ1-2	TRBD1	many	CASSRSGQDANYGYTF	TGTGCCAGCAGCCGTTCTGGACAGGACGCTAACTATGGCTACACCTTC
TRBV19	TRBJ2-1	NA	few	CASSMGGLLEQFF	TGTGCCAGTAGTATGGGGGGACTTCTTGAGCAGTTCTTC
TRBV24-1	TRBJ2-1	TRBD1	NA	CATSDPTGTYNEQFF	TGTGCCACCAGTGACCCGACAGGGACCTACAATGAGCAGTTCTTC
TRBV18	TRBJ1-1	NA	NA	CASSPRPNTEAFF	TGTGCCAGCTCACCGAGGCCGAACACTGAAGCTTTCTTT
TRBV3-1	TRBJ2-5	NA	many	CASSQGSGGLETQYF	TGTGCCAGCAGCCAAGGGTCTGGCGGATTAGAGACCCAGTACTTC
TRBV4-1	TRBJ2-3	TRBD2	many	CASSQDRQLAGTDTQYF	TGCGCCAGCAGCCAAGATCGTCAACTAGCGGGAACAGATACGCAGTATTTT
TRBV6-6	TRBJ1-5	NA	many	CASSYNGGGQPQHF	TGTGCCAGCAGTTACAACGGGGGAGGTCAGCCCCAGCATTTT
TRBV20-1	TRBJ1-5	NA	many	CSARGGGHGNQPQHF	TGCAGTGCTAGAGGCGGGGGGCACGGCAATCAGCCCCAGCATTTT
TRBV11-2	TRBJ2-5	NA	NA	CASSKGGSPQETQYF	TGTGCCAGCAGCAAGGGGGGGTCGCCCCAAGAGACCCAGTACTTC
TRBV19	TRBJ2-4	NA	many	CASRSRDTRQPSIGKNIQYF	TGTGCCAGTAGATCCCGGGACACCCGACAACCCTCCATTGGCAAAAACATTCAGTACTTC
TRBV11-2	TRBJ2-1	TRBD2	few	CASARGLAGGGSYNEQFF	TGTGCCAGCGCAAGAGGGCTAGCGGGAGGAGGCTCCTACAATGAGCAGTTCTTC
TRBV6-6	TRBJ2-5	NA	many	CASSYQGSKTQYF	TGTGCCAGCAGTTATCAGGGTTCGAAGACCCAGTACTTC
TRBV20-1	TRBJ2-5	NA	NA	CSARPGEQTQYF	TGCAGTGCTAGACCAGGGGAGCAGACCCAGTACTTC
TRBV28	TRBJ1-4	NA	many	CASRVAGRNEKLFF	TGTGCCAGCAGGGTAGCAGGACGGAATGAAAAACTGTTTTTT
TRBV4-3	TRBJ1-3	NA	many	CASSQGTGPRSGNTIYF	TGCGCCAGCAGCCAAGGGACCGGGCCCCGCTCTGGAAACACCATATATTTT
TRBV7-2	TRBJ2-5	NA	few	CASSPGLEETQYF	TGTGCCAGCAGCCCAGGGTTGGAAGAGACCCAGTACTTC
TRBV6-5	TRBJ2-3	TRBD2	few	CASRGTSGRAPDTQYF	TGTGCCAGCAGGGGGACTAGCGGGAGGGCCCCAGATACGCAGTATTTT
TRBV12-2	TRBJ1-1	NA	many	CASRLAIPTGYYGAFF	TGTGCAAGTCGCTTAGCGATTCCCACGGGTTACTACGGAGCTTTCTTT
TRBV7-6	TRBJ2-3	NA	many	CASSLERASTDTQYF	TGTGCCAGCAGCTTAGAACGGGCGTCCACAGATACGCAGTATTTT
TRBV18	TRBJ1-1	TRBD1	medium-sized	CASSPPTGSNTEAFF	TGTGCCAGCTCACCACCGACAGGGTCCAACACTGAAGCTTTCTTT
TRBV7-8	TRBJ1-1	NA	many	CASSLERSNTEAFF	TGTGCCAGCAGCTTAGAACGGAGCAACACTGAAGCTTTCTTT
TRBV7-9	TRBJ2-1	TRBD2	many	CASSLPLAGGGYNEQFF	TGTGCCAGCAGCTTACCACTAGCGGGAGGAGGATACAATGAGCAGTTCTTC
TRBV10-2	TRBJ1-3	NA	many	CASSEAGSGNTIYF	TGTGCCAGCAGTGAAGCCGGCTCTGGAAACACCATATATTTT
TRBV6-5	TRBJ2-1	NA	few	CASSETGSKEQFF	TGTGCCAGCAGCGAGACAGGTTCTAAGGAGCAGTTCTTC
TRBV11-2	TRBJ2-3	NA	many	CASSLDFGGVLTDTQYF	TGTGCCAGCAGCTTAGATTTCGGGGGAGTGTTGACAGATACGCAGTATTTT
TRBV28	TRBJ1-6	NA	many	CASSPSESPLHF	TGTGCCAGCAGTCCCTCAGAATCACCCCTCCACTTT
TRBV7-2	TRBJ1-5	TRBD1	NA	CASSQRQGQGQPQHF	TGTGCCAGCAGCCAAAGACAGGGACAAGGTCAGCCCCAGCATTTT
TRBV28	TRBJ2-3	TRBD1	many	CASSQEGARADTQYF	TGTGCCAGCAGCCAAGAGGGGGCGAGGGCAGATACGCAGTATTTT